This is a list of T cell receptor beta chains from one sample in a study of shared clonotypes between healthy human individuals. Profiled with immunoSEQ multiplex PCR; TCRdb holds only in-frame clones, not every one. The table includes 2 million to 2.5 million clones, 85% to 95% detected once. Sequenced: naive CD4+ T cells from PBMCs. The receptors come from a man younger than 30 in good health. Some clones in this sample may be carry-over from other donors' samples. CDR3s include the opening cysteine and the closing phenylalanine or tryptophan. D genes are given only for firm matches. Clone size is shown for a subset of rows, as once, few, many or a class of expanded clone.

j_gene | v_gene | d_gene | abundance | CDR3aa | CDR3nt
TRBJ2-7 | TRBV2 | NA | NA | CASSGGSFRTEQYF | TGTGCCAGCAGTGGCGGCAGCTTTAGGACCGAGCAGTACTTC
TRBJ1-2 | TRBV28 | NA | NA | CASSLPRGYGYTF | TGTGCCAGCAGTTTACCCCGAGGCTATGGCTACACCTTC
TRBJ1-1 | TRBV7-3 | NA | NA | CASSRRGGGTTEAFF | TGTGCCAGCAGCAGGAGGGGAGGAGGGACCACTGAAGCTTTCTTT
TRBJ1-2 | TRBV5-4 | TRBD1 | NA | CASSPGPGTGGNYGYTF | TGTGCCAGCAGTCCAGGGCCGGGGACAGGGGGAAACTATGGCTACACCTTC
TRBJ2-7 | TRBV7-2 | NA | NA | CASSLVLGVGYEQYF | TGTGCCAGCAGCCTCGTTTTGGGGGTAGGATACGAGCAGTACTTC
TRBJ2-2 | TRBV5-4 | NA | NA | CASSIGLGGITGELFF | TGTGCCAGCAGCATCGGACTAGGGGGAATCACCGGGGAGCTGTTTTTT
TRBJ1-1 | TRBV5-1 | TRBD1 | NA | CASSLLQGAVEAFF | TGCGCCAGCAGCTTGTTACAGGGGGCCGTAGAAGCTTTCTTT
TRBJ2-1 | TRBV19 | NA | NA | CASSAQGPGYREQFF | TGTGCCAGTAGTGCACAGGGACCGGGGTACCGTGAGCAGTTCTTC
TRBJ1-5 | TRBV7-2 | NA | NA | CASSFTLQPQHF | TGTGCCAGCAGCTTCACCCTTCAGCCCCAGCATTTT
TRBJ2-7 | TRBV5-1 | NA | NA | CASSDGRGPKLSYEQYF | TGCGCCAGCAGCGACGGGAGGGGGCCTAAACTATCCTACGAGCAGTACTTC
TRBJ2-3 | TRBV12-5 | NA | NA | CASGLGPGRGGGTDTQYF | TGTGCTAGTGGTTTGGGTCCTGGTCGGGGAGGTGGCACAGATACGCAGTATTTT
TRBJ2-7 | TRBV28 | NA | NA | CASRSRDGLTGYEQYF | TGTGCCAGCCGTTCAAGGGACGGCCTTACCGGCTACGAGCAGTACTTC
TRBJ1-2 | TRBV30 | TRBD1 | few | CAWSTQGAGYGYTF | TGTGCCTGGAGTACACAGGGGGCTGGCTATGGCTACACCTTC
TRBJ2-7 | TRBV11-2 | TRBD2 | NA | CASSLRSSGSDEQYF | TGTGCCAGCAGCCTTAGAAGCAGCGGGAGCGATGAGCAGTACTTC
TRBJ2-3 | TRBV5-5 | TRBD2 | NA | CASSLGHPSGGDTQYF | TGTGCCAGCAGCTTGGGACATCCTTCGGGGGGAGATACGCAGTATTTT
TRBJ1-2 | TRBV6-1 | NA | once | CASSEAGQFHGYTF | TGTGCCAGCAGTGAAGCTGGACAGTTCCATGGCTACACCTTC
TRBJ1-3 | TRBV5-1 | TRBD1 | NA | CASSNGQVIGNTIYF | TGCGCCAGCAGCAATGGACAGGTGATTGGAAACACCATATATTTT
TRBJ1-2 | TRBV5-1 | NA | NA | CASSPKPTAGDPGYTF | TGCGCCAGCAGCCCAAAACCCACGGCGGGGGATCCTGGCTACACCTTC
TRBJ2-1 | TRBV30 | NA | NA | CAWSVAPGLNNEQFF | TGTGCCTGGAGTGTTGCCCCAGGGCTCAACAATGAGCAGTTCTTC
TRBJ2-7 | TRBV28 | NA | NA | CASQTDVYEQYF | TGTGCCAGCCAAACCGATGTCTACGAGCAGTACTTC
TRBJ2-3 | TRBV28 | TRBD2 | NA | CASSLAGGPGAAQYF | TGTGCCAGCAGTTTAGCGGGAGGGCCAGGGGCGGCGCAGTATTTT
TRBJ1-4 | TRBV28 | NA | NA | CATIESTTNEKLFF | TGTGCCACCATCGAGAGTACAACTAATGAAAAACTGTTTTTT
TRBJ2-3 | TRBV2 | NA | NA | CASSGHSSSTDTQYF | TGTGCCAGCAGTGGGCACAGTTCTAGCACAGATACGCAGTATTTT
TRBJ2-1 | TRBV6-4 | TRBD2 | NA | CASSVLAGGHGNEQFF | TGTGCCAGCAGTGTACTAGCGGGAGGGCACGGCAATGAGCAGTTCTTC
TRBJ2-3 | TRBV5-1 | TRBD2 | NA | CASADVAGGPGDTQYF | TGCGCCAGCGCTGATGTAGCGGGAGGGCCCGGAGATACGCAGTATTTT
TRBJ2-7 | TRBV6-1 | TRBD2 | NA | CASSEMGEGGEQYF | TGTGCCAGCAGTGAAATGGGGGAGGGAGGCGAGCAGTACTTC